The next 12 T cell receptor beta chains were all read from a single sample in a study of blood T cells in healthy people across ages (dated by TCRdb to between 2015 and 2017). The library was generated by 5' RACE. Sequencing took place on an Illumina HiSeq 2500. A second roughly 7 to 12 cycle PCR used a sample-barcoded 5' primer and a J-beta primer mix. Starting from the raw public reads, TCRdb applied fastp trimming at Q25, assembled clones with MiXCR and retained in-frame beta chains. Each CDR3 protein gets just one entry, which takes the most common genes and DNA from the rows behind it. Recorded for this sample are about 580,000 distinct CDR3 sequences; 45% to 55% of them occurred a single time. The ten largest make up roughly 25% of the sample. The specimen sequenced was blood. The receptors derive from a man aged 80 or over in good health.

The rearrangement links TRBV24-1 to TRBJ2-6; D is uncertain. Trimming cost V 4 bases and J 2 bases, with 5 bases left between them. CDR3 length equals 14 residues. Germline V gene data show CDR1 as KGHDR and CDR2 as SFDVKD. The DNA of the CDR3 is TGTGCCACCAGTGAGAGCACTGGGGCCAACGTCCTGACTTTC. This sequence encodes CATSESTGANVLTF.

This chain links TRBV20-1 with TRBJ2-5, with 11 bases lining up with TRBD2. CDR3 length: 18 amino acids. The germline V gene encodes CDR1 DFQATT and CDR2 SNEGSKA (reference sequence). V was clipped by 6 bases and J by 11 bases; unmatched bases: 26. The CDR3, as DNA: TGCAGTGCCCCAAGGGGGACTAGCGGCCCTAGTGGGGGCTATGAGCAGTACTTC. Translation gives CSAPRGTSGPSGGYEQYF.

This sequence joins TRBV9 and TRBJ2-1; D might be TRBD2 (5 bases). The V gene lost 3 bases and the J gene lost 10 bases, with 14 bases spanning the gap. The CDR3 totals 13 residues. Germline V gives CDR1 SGDLS, CDR2 YYNGEE. The CDR3 here is CASSASVSGEQFF. CDR3 in DNA: TGTGCCAGCAGCGCGTCCGTCAGCGGCGAGCAGTTCTTC.

The chain recombines TRBV20-1 with TRBJ2-1; TRBD2 might be the D (5 bases). Trimming cost V 1 base and J 3 bases, with 13 bases left between them. The germline V gene has CDR1 DFQATT and CDR2 SNEGSKA (reference sequence). CDR3 length: 15 amino acids. CDR3 DNA: TGCAGTGCTAGAGGTCGGCTAGCAAACTACAATGAGCAGTTCTTC. Protein: CSARGRLANYNEQFF.

J is TRBJ2-2 and V is TRBV2, with TRBD2 matching over 9 bases. Germline CDR1 is SNHLY and CDR2 is FYNNEI. The CDR3 runs to 16 residues. Unmatched junction bases numbered 11, after V lost 5 bases and J lost 7 bases. CDR3 DNA sequence: TGTGCCAGCAGTCGGAGGCTAGCGGGGTGGGGCGGGGAGCTGTTTTTT. As protein: CASSRRLAGWGGELFF.

CDR3 residues: CASSQDRGRSPHEQYF. The CDR3 DNA reads as TGTGCCAGCAGCCAAGATCGGGGGCGAAGTCCCCACGAGCAGTACTTC. This sequence joins TRBV4-2 and TRBJ2-7; D may match TRBD1 or TRBD2 (6 bases each). CDR1 is LGHNA, CDR2 YNFKEQ, per germline. The CDR3 spans 16 residues. Trimming pared 0 bases from V and 5 bases from J, leaving 17 bases between.

Only a few counts were recorded for this clonotype. The V gene is TRBV7-9, the J gene TRBJ2-1, with a possible D match to TRBD2 (5 bases). In germline, CDR1 is SEHNR, CDR2 FQNEAQ (reference sequence). The CDR3 consists of 14 residues. The V end was cut by 2 bases, the J end by 8 bases, with 13 bases between. The CDR3 region is CASSLSGNGDEQFF. Written as DNA, the CDR3 is TGTGCCAGCAGCTTATCGGGGAACGGAGATGAGCAGTTCTTC.

J is TRBJ1-5 and V is TRBV5-1; 7 positions agree with TRBD1. Germline V gene lookup returns CDR1 SGHRS and CDR2 YFSETQ. The J segment lost 7 bases and the V segment lost 2 bases, leaving 9 bases of the junction unmatched. This CDR3 is built from 15 residues. The chain's CDR3 is CASSFSGTEGQPQHF. CDR3 nucleotide sequence: TGCGCCAGCAGCTTCTCCGGGACAGAGGGACAGCCCCAGCATTTT.

A remark on this clonotype: A single base separates this from a much larger clone, so it may be a read error. V gene TRBV29-1 combines with J gene TRBJ2-1, with D maybe TRBD1 (5 bases). The CDR3 runs 15 residues. CDR1 is SQVTM and CDR2 is ANQGSEA in the germline V gene. V lost 4 bases and J 8 bases, leaving 21 bases between the germline ends. The DNA of the CDR3 is TGCAGCGTTGTAGGAGTAGGACACCAAGAGGATGAGCAGTTCTTC. This encodes CSVVGVGHQEDEQFF.

The genes are TRBV6-5 and TRBJ2-7, with D perhaps TRBD1 (5 bases). Per germline, CDR1 MNHEY and CDR2 SVGAGI. This CDR3 spans 15 amino acids. V was trimmed by 6 bases and J by 2 bases, leaving 17 bases between them. This CDR3 is CASSAFDSDTYEQYF. The CDR3 coding sequence is TGTGCCAGCAGCGCCTTCGACAGTGACACCTACGAGCAGTACTTC.

The V gene is TRBV27, the J gene TRBJ1-5; 7 bases match TRBD1. The germline V gene has CDR1 MNHEY and CDR2 SMNVEV (reference sequence). V gave up 1 base and J gave up 7 bases; unmatched junction bases: 7. The CDR3 contains 15 residues. Here the CDR3 reads CASSLYGQERQPQHF. In nucleotides, the CDR3 is TGTGCCAGCAGTTTATACGGACAGGAACGGCAGCCCCAGCATTTT.

This clonotype was seen more than once but under ten times. V is TRBV7-2 and J is TRBJ2-1, with unresolved D. This CDR3 spans 14 amino acids. Trimming cost V 6 bases and J 4 bases, with 13 bases left between them. CDR1 is SGHTA and CDR2 is FQGNSA in the germline V gene. CDR3 sequence reads: CASSVVPEYNEQFF. CDR3 nucleotides: TGTGCCAGCAGTGTGGTTCCCGAATACAATGAGCAGTTCTTC.